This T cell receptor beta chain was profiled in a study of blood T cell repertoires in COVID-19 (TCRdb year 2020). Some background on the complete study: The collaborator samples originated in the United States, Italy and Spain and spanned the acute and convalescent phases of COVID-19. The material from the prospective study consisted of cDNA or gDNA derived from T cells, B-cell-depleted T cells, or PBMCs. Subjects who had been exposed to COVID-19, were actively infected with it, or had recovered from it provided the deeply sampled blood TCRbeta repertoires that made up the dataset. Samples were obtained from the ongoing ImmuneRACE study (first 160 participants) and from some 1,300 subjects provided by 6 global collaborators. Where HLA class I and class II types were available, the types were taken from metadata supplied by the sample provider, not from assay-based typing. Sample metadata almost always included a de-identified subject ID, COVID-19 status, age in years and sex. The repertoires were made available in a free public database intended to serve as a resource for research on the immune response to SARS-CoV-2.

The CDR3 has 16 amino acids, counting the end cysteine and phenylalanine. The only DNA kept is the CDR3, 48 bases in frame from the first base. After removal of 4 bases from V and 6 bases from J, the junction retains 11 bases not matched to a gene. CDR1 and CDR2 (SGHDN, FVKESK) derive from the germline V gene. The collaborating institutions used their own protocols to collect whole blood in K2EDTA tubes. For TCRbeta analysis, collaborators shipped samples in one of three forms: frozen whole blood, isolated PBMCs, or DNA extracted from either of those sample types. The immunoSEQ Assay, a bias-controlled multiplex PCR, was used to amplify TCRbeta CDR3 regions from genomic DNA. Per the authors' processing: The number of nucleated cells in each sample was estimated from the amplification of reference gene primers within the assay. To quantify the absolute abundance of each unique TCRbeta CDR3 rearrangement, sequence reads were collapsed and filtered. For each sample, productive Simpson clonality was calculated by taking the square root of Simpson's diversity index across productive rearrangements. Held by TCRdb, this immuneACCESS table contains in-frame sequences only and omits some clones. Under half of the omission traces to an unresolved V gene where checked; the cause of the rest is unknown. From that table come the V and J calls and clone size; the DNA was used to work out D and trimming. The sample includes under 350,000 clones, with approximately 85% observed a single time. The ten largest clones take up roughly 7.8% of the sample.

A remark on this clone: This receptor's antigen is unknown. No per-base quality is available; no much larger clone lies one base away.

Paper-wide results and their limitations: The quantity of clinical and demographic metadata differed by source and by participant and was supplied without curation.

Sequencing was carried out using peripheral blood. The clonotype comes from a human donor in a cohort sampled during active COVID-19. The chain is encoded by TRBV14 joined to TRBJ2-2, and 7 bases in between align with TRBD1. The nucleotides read TGTGCCAGCAGCCTTACCGGGACAGTCTCATCCGGGGAGCTGTTTTTT. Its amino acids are CASSLTGTVSSGELFF.